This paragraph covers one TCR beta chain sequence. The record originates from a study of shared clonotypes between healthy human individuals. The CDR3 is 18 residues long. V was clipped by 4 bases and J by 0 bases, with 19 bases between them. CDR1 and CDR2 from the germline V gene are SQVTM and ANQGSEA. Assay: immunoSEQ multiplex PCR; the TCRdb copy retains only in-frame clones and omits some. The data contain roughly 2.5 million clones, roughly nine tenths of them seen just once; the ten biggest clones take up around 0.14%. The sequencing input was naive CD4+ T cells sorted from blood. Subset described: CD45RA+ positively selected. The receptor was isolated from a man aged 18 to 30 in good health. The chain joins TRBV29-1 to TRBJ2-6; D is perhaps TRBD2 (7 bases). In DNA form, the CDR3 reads TGCAGCGTTGGGCCGACGGGGGGCGCTTCCTCTGGGGCCAACGTCCTGACTTTC. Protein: CSVGPTGGASSGANVLTF.